These 11 T cell receptor beta chains share one sample of origin, sequenced in a study of blood T cell repertoires in COVID-19. Some clones are missing from TCRdb's copy, which holds only in-frame ones; the method was immunoSEQ multiplex PCR. This table holds 200,000 to 250,000 clones, roughly four fifths found once. The specimen sequenced was peripheral blood. The receptors originated from an elderly woman with COVID-19, enrolled during active disease.

This chain links TRBV5-1 with TRBJ2-2, with 7 bases lining up with TRBD1. Trimming cost V 2 bases and J 6 bases; bases outside gene matches: 10. The CDR3 loop spans 16 amino acids. Germline V lookup: CDR1 SGHRS, CDR2 YFSETQ. The CDR3 DNA follows: TGCGCCAGCAGCTTACGAGCGGACAGGAATGCCGGGGAGCTGTTTTTT. Translation: CASSLRADRNAGELFF. Drawing the rest from reference TRBV5-1 and TRBJ2-2, the complete variable domain is KAGVTQTPRYLIKTRGQQVTLSCSPISGHRSVSWYQQTPGQGLQFLFEYFSETQRNKGNFPGRFSGRQFSNSRSEMNVSTLELGDSALYLCASSLRADRNAGELFFGEGSRLTVL.

This clone was seen just once. The rearrangement uses TRBV5-8 and TRBJ2-7; weak D call: TRBD2 (5 bases). This CDR3 is 13 amino acids long. V lost 1 base and J lost 5, with 10 bases in between. Looked up from germline, CDR1 is SGHTS and CDR2 is YDEGEE. CDR3 protein: CASSLWGEDEQYF. CDR3 bases: TGTGCCAGCAGCTTGTGGGGAGAGGACGAGCAGTACTTC.

This sequence joins TRBV5-1 and TRBJ2-3; D is possibly TRBD2 (7 bases). The germline V gene encodes CDR1 SGHRS and CDR2 YFSETQ. This CDR3 comprises 17 residues. V lost 4 bases to trimming and J lost 0 bases, with 18 bases between them. CDR3 sequence (DNA): TGCGCCAGCAGCCCCTTCTCGGGGGGCGCTAGCACAGATACGCAGTATTTT. Protein: CASSPFSGGASTDTQYF.

The chain combines TRBV10-3 with TRBJ1-1; D might be TRBD1 (5 bases). CDR1 and CDR2 from the germline V gene are ENHRY and SYGVKD. V lost 4 bases and J lost 0, with 6 bases in between. This CDR3 spans 13 amino acids. The CDR3 spells CAISATVNTEAFF. The CDR3, as DNA: TGTGCCATCAGTGCGACAGTGAACACTGAAGCTTTCTTT.

The chain couples TRBV6-4 to TRBJ1-1; 8 nucleotides agree with TRBD1. Germline CDR1 and CDR2: MRHNA and SNTAGT. CDR3 length: 14 residues. The V segment lost 4 bases and the J segment 3 bases; nucleotides outside the gene matches: 4. The CDR3 is CASSVQTGDTEAFF. Here the CDR3 DNA reads TGTGCCAGCAGTGTCCAGACAGGGGACACTGAAGCTTTCTTT.

This chain joins TRBV6-1 and TRBJ1-4; a possible D gene is TRBD1 (5 bases). Trimming removed 3 bases at V and 1 base at J, with 9 bases between. Germline assignment: CDR1 MNHNS and CDR2 SASEGT. The CDR3 loop spans 15 amino acids. In nucleotides, the CDR3 is TGTGCCAGCAGTGATATGGGGGGAACTAATGAAAAACTGTTTTTT. Encoded protein: CASSDMGGTNEKLFF.

Worth noting for this clone: The junction and the germline gene differ at one end; a read error may be behind it. This same CDR3 is encoded by further DNA sequences in the sample. The chain has TRBV3-1 (or the pseudogene TRBV3-2) and TRBJ2-2; the match to TRBD1 covers 8 bases. CDR1 and CDR2 (germline): LGHDT, YNNKEL (reference sequence). This CDR3 region has 15 residues. CDR3: CASTTRTGYTGELFF. DNA of the CDR3: TGTGCCAGCACCACCAGGACAGGGTACACTGGGGAGCTGTTTTTT.

The rearrangement joins TRBV4-2 to TRBJ2-2; 9 bases are shared with TRBD2. V lost 1 base to trimming and J lost 0 bases; unmatched junction nucleotides: 12. There are 20 residues in the CDR3. Germline values: CDR1 LGHNA, CDR2 YNFKEQ. CDR3 nucleotide sequence: TGTGCCAGCAGCCAAGGGGGAAGTAGCGGGAGAAGTTCGAACACCGGGGAGCTGTTTTTT. Protein product: CASSQGGSSGRSSNTGELFF.

The chain carries TRBV7-8 and TRBJ2-1; a possible D gene is TRBD2 (5 bases). This CDR3 has 16 amino acids. The germline V and J ends were trimmed by 2 bases and 7 bases, with 18 bases remaining between them. Germline V gene sequence: CDR1 SGHVS, CDR2 FQNEAQ. This CDR3 reads CASSLKARGSFNEQFF. The DNA for the CDR3 is TGTGCCAGCAGCTTAAAGGCACGGGGAAGTTTTAATGAGCAGTTCTTC.

V and J are TRBV5-6 and TRBJ1-5; possible D gene TRBD1, 5 bases. This CDR3 has 12 amino acids. The V end lost 4 bases, the J end lost 9 bases, and 11 bases lay between the germline ends. Germline V lookup: CDR1 SGHDT, CDR2 YYEEEE. The CDR3 protein is CASSRTFGPQHF. DNA for the CDR3: TGTGCCAGCAGCCGGACATTTGGGCCCCAGCATTTT.

V gene TRBV7-3 combines with J gene TRBJ2-6; TRBD1 is a possible D gene (5 bases). V was pared by 1 base and J by 0 bases, with 10 bases between. The V gene's germline CDR1 is SGHTA and CDR2 FQGTGA. The CDR3 length is 17 residues. The CDR3 nucleotides read TGTGCCAGCAGCTTAAGGGGCAGGACCTCTGGGGCCAACGTCCTGACTTTC. It specifies CASSLRGRTSGANVLTF.